A single sample gave rise to the 8 T cell receptor beta chains below, sequenced in a study of control samples from healthy donors and cancer patients. The assay was immunoSEQ multiplex PCR, and TCRdb's table has in-frame clones only and misses some. Found here are 100,000 to 150,000 clones, roughly 86% of them singletons; the top ten hold roughly 8%. Sequencing was done on a sample of PBMCs. The receptors stem from a man aged 50-60 years with head and neck cancer.

This rearrangement joins TRBV19 to TRBJ1-5; D not resolved. Germline CDR1 is LNHDA and CDR2 is SQIVND (reference sequence). CDR3 length: 14 residues. Trimming stripped 7 bases from V and 4 bases from J, with 14 bases between. CDR3 amino acids: CASKEWQVNQPQHF. The CDR3 DNA reads as TGTGCCAGTAAAGAATGGCAGGTTAATCAGCCCCAGCATTTT.

The V call is TRBV5-4, the J call TRBJ2-1; D is ambiguous. The CDR3 is 16 residues long. Trimming removed 0 bases from V and 3 bases from J, with 13 bases in between. Germline loops: CDR1 SGHNT, CDR2 YYREEE (reference sequence). Written as DNA, the CDR3 is TGTGCCAGCAGCTTGGCTTTGGGATTGAGCTACAATGAGCAGTTCTTC. It encodes CASSLALGLSYNEQFF.

The rearrangement links TRBV5-4 to TRBJ2-7, with D hard to call. V dropped 5 bases and J dropped 5 bases, with 20 bases sitting between them. The CDR3 consists of 15 residues. Germline V CDR1 and CDR2: SGHNT, YYREEE (reference sequence). CDR3 amino acids: CASRKGGQLAHEQYF. The CDR3 DNA reads as TGTGCCAGCAGGAAGGGCGGCCAATTAGCCCACGAGCAGTACTTC.

The chain is built from TRBV5-4 and TRBJ2-2; unclear D gene. The CDR3 contains 17 residues. Germline values: CDR1 SGHNT, CDR2 YYREEE (reference sequence). Trimming pared 4 bases from V and 1 base from J, leaving 17 bases between. CDR3 bases: TGTGCCAGCAGCCCCACCACAGCGTGGGGGAACACCGGGGAGCTGTTTTTT. Translating gives CASSPTTAWGNTGELFF.

The V gene is TRBV6-5, the J gene TRBJ2-2; tentative D call: TRBD1 (6 bases). Germline V CDR1 and CDR2: MNHEY, SVGAGI. Trimming pared 5 bases from V and 3 bases from J, leaving 13 bases between. The CDR3 has 15 residues. The CDR3 is CASSTGSPDTGELFF. The CDR3 DNA reads as TGTGCCAGCAGTACAGGGTCCCCGGACACCGGGGAGCTGTTTTTT.

A few counts support this clone. The V and J genes are TRBV9 and TRBJ1-1; D is ambiguous. The germline V gene encodes CDR1 SGDLS and CDR2 YYNGEE. Deletions cut 0 bases from V and 7 bases from J, with 10 bases between. This CDR3 has 13 residues. CDR3 amino acids: CASSVDRGGEAFF. CDR3 DNA sequence: TGTGCCAGCAGCGTAGACCGAGGAGGTGAAGCTTTCTTT.

V and J are TRBV25-1 and TRBJ1-5; D call uncertain. CDR1 is MGHDK and CDR2 is SYGVNS in the germline V gene. The CDR3 loop spans 15 amino acids. Trimming took off 3 bases at V and 0 bases at J, with 9 bases between the two ends. This CDR3 is CASSEGTASNQPQHF. The CDR3 DNA reads as TGTGCCAGCAGTGAGGGTACAGCTAGCAATCAGCCCCAGCATTTT. The full variable domain, completed using reference TRBV25-1 and TRBJ1-5, is EADIYQTPRYLVIGTGKKITLECSQTMGHDKMYWYQQDPGMELHLIHYSYGVNSTEKGDLSSESTVSRIRTEHFPLTLESARPSHTSQYLCASSEGTASNQPQHFGDGTRLSIL.

V usage is TRBV25-1 and J usage is TRBJ1-1; no firm D call. Germline V gene lookup returns CDR1 MGHDK and CDR2 SYGVNS. The CDR3 is made up of 11 amino acids. The germline V and J ends were trimmed by 5 bases and 8 bases, with 9 bases remaining between them. The CDR3: CASSSRREAFF. The CDR3 region has the DNA TGTGCCAGCAGTTCTCGACGGGAAGCTTTCTTT. The whole variable domain, remainder taken from reference TRBV25-1 and TRBJ1-1, is EADIYQTPRYLVIGTGKKITLECSQTMGHDKMYWYQQDPGMELHLIHYSYGVNSTEKGDLSSESTVSRIRTEHFPLTLESARPSHTSQYLCASSSRREAFFGQGTRLTVV.